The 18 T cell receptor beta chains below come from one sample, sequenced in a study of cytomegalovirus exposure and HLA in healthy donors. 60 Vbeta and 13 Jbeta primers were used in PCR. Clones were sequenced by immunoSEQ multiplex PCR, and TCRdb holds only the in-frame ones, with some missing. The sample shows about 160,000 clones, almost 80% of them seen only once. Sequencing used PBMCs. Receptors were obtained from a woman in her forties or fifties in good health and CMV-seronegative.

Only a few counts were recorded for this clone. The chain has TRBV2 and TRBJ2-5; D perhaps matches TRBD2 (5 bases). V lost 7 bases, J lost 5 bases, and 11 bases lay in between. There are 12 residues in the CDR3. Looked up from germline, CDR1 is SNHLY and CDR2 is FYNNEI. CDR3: CASMRAGETQYF. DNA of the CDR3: TGTGCCAGCATGAGGGCTGGGGAGACCCAGTACTTC.

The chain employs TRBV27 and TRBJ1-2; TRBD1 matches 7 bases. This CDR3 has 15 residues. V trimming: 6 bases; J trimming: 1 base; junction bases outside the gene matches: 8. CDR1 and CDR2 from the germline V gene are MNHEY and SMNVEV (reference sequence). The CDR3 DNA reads TGTGCCAGCAGCAGACTCGACAGGGTTAACTATGGCTACACCTTC. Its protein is CASSRLDRVNYGYTF.

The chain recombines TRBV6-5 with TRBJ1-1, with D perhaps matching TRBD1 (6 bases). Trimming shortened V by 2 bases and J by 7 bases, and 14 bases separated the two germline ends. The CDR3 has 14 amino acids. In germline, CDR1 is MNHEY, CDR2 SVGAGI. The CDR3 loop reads CASSYGAGGFEAFF. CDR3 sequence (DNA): TGTGCCAGCAGTTACGGGGCGGGGGGCTTTGAAGCTTTCTTT.

The CDR3 region is CASSQDRQGNGYTF. DNA for the CDR3: TGCGCCAGCAGCCAAGATAGACAGGGAAATGGCTACACCTTC. This sequence joins TRBV4-3 and TRBJ1-2; TRBD1 matches at 7 bases. Germline CDR1 is LGHNA and CDR2 is YSLEER. After removal of 0 bases from V and 6 bases from J, the junction contained 4 bases not matched to a gene. This CDR3 contains 14 residues.

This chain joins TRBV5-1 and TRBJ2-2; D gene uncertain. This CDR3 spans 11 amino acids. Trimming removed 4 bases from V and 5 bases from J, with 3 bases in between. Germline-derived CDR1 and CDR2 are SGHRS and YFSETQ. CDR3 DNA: TGCGCCAGCAGCCAGACCGGGGAGCTGTTTTTT. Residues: CASSQTGELFF.

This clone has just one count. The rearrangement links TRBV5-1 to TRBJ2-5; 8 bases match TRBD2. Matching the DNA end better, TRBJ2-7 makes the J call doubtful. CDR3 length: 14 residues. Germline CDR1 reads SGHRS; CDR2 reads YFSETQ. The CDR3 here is CASVAGTSSYEQYF. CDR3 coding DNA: TGCGCCAGCGTAGCGGGGACGAGCTCCTACGAGCAGTACTTC.

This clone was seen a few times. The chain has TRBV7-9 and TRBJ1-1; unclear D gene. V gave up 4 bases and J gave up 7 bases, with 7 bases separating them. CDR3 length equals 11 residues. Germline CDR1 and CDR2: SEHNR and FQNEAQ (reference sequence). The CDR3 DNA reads TGTGCCAGCAGCTGGGAGGATGAAGCTTTCTTT. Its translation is CASSWEDEAFF.

CDR3 DNA sequence: TGTGCCAGCACGACCGCAGGGGCTTACGAGCAGTACTTC. Translation: CASTTAGAYEQYF. The rearrangement uses TRBV28 and TRBJ2-7; a weak D match, TRBD1 (6 bases). There are 13 residues in the CDR3. V was shortened by 7 bases and J by 4 bases, with 14 bases between the two germline ends. Germline V CDR1 and CDR2: MDHEN, SYDVKM.

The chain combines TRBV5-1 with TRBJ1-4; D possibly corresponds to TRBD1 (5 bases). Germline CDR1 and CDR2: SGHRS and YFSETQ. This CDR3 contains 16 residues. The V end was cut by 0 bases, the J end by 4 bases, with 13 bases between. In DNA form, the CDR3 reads TGCGCCAGCAGCTTGGGGGCAGGGCGTCTTAATGAAAAACTGTTTTTT. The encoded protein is CASSLGAGRLNEKLFF.

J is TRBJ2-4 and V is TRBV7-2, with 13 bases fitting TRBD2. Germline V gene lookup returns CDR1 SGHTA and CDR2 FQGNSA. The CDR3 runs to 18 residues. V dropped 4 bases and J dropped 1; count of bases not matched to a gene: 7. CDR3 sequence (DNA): TGTGCCAGCAGCTCCGGACTAGCGGGGGCCGGGGCCAAAAACATTCAGTACTTC. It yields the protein CASSSGLAGAGAKNIQYF.

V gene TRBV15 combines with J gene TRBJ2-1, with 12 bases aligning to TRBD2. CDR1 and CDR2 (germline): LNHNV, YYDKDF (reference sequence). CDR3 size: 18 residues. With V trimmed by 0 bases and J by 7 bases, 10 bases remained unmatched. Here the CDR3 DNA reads TGTGCCACCAGCAGAGATTGGGTGACTAGCGGGGGCATGAATGAGCAGTTCTTC. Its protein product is CATSRDWVTSGGMNEQFF. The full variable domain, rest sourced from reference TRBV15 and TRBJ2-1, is DAMVIQNPRYQVTQFGKPVTLSCSQTLNHNVMYWYQQKSSQAPKLLFHYYDKDFNNEADTPDNFQSRRPNTSFCFLDIRSPGLGDTAMYLCATSRDWVTSGGMNEQFFGPGTRLTVL.

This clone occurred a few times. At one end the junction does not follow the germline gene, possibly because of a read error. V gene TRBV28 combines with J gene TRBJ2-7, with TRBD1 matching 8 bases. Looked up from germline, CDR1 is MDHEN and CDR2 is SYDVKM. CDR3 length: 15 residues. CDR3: CASSLWDRDSNEQYF. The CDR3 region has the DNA TGTGCCAGCAGTTTATGGGACAGGGACTCCAACGAGCAGTACTTC.

CDR3 loop: CASSIGTSSYNEQFF. The CDR3 nucleotides are TGTGCCAGCAGCATCGGGACTAGCTCCTACAATGAGCAGTTCTTC. The chain uses TRBV7-3 and TRBJ2-1; 8 nucleotides agree with TRBD2. Germline V CDR1 and CDR2: SGHTA, FQGTGA. The CDR3 loop spans 15 amino acids. J was trimmed by 0 bases and V by 5 bases; bases with no gene match: 3.

CDR3 sequence: CASRRKNSEASTDTQYF. As DNA, the CDR3 is TGTGCCAGCAGGAGAAAGAATAGCGAAGCTAGCACAGATACGCAGTATTTT. V is TRBV2 and J is TRBJ2-3, with D possibly being TRBD2 (5 bases). The CDR3 has 17 amino acids. CDR1 is SNHLY, CDR2 FYNNEI, per germline. Trimming shortened V by 6 bases and J by 0 bases, and 19 bases separated the two germline ends.

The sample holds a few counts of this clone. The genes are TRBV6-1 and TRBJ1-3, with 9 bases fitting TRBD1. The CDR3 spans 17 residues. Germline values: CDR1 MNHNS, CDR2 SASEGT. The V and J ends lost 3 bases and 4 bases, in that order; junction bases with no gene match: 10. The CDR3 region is CASSDPYRGRLGNTIYF. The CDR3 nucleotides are TGTGCCAGCAGTGACCCATACAGGGGGCGGTTGGGAAACACCATATATTTT.

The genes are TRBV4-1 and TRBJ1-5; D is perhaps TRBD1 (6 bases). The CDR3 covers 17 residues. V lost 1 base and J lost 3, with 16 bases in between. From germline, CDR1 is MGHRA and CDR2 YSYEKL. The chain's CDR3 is CASSQGGLRGINQPQHF. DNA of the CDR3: TGCGCCAGCAGCCAAGGTGGGTTAAGGGGGATCAATCAGCCCCAGCATTTT.

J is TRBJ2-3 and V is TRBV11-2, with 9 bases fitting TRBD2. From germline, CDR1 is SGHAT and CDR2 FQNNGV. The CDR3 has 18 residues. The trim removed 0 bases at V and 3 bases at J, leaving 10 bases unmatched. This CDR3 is CASSLEGGAGGWTDTQYF. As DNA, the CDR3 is TGTGCCAGCAGCTTAGAAGGCGGTGCGGGAGGGTGGACAGATACGCAGTATTTT.

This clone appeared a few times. The CDR3 region has the DNA TGCGCCAGCAGTGACTCCAGCGGGACCTACAATGAGCAGTTCTTC. Its translation: CASSDSSGTYNEQFF. V gene TRBV10-1 combines with J gene TRBJ2-1; 7 positions agree with TRBD2. The CDR3 extends over 15 amino acids. V was pared by 3 bases and J by 2 bases, with 4 bases of the junction left unmatched. Germline-derived CDR1 and CDR2 are WNHNN and SYGVQD (reference sequence).